Listed below are T cell receptor beta chains from one sample, sequenced in a study of glioma-infiltrating T cells. TCRdb redid the calling of the multiplex PCR reads with MiXCR, one entry per CDR3 protein. Of approximately 120,000 distinct CDR3 sequences in the sample, 20% to 25% are singletons; the top ten hold roughly 15%. The sample comprised glioma tissue, nonneoplastic brain tissue, or PBMCs (not recorded which). The receptors stem from a human donor with low-grade glioma or glioblastoma, undergoing nonglioma brain surgery, or in good health (not recorded which). The CDR3 runs from the conserved cysteine through the conserved F or W. The D gene is left open where the match is weak. Size tells how often a clone was seen (once, few, many) or the class of an expanded clone, and some rows leave it out.

clone size,J gene,D gene,V gene,CDR3 protein
many,TRBJ1-1,-,TRBV6-2/TRBV6-3,CASSYWGTTDEAFF
many,TRBJ2-7,TRBD2,TRBV18,CASSPPGVAGVEQYF
many,TRBJ1-4,-,TRBV20-1,CSARARGEIGNEKLFF
-,TRBJ2-1,-,TRBV5-4,CASSHGQKSDNEQFF
-,TRBJ2-1,-,TRBV4-1,CASSQGRGNEQFF
many,TRBJ2-2,TRBD2,TRBV20-1,CSARPTSGSFAGELFF
many,TRBJ2-7,TRBD2,TRBV12-3/TRBV12-4,CASSKGNSGSEQYF
-,TRBJ2-7,-,TRBV5-4,CASSSSLEQYF
many,TRBJ2-5,TRBD2,TRBV14,CASSLNRDYRKETQYF
-,TRBJ2-7,TRBD1,TRBV6-1,CATKGDSEQYF
few,TRBJ2-7,TRBD1,TRBV20-1,CSARGDRGIDEQYF